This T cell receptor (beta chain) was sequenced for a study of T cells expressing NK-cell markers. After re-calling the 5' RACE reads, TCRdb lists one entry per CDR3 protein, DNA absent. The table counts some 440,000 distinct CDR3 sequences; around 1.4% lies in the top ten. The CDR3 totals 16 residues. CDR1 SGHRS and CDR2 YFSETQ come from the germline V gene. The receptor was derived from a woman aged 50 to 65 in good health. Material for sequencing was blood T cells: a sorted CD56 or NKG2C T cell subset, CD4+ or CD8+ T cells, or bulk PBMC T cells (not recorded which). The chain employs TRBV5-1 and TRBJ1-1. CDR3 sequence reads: CASSPQTIRGNTEAFF. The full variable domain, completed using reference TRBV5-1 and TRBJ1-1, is KAGVTQTPRYLIKTRGQQVTLSCSPISGHRSVSWYQQTPGQGLQFLFEYFSETQRNKGNFPGRFSGRQFSNSRSEMNVSTLELGDSALYLCASSPQTIRGNTEAFFGQGTRLTVV.